This T cell receptor (beta chain) was sequenced for a study of OX40 agonist ivuxolimab in advanced cancers. Details on this clone: Its target is unknown.

The table came from immunoSEQ multiplex PCR; TCRdb's copy has only in-frame clones and leaves some out. The table lists over 70,000 clones, around 93% of them singletons. Study-level results: Both CD4+ and CD8+ T cell populations in blood had undergone clonal expansion by week 6 at 0.1 to 3.0 mg/kg. Low normalized T-cell clonal expansion was additionally recorded for some nonresponders. Among the lowest peripheral clonal expansion occurred in 0.1-3.0 mg/kg partial responders.

With 6 bases removed from V and 8 bases from J, the gap between germline ends came to 14 bases. Germline CDR1 MDHEN, CDR2 SYDVKM. This CDR3 is 13 amino acids long. The source of this sequence is an adult with an advanced solid tumor such as melanoma, head and neck, liver or kidney cancer. The chain recombines TRBV28 with TRBJ2-1; D may be TRBD1 or TRBD2 (6 bases each). Sequencing used CD4+ or CD8+ T cells sorted from blood, obtained in a trial of the OX40 agonist ivuxolimab. The DNA of the CDR3 is TGTGCCAGCAGGGCTCCGGGGGCTGATGAGCAGTTCTTC. Its translation: CASRAPGADEQFF.